The clone carrying this TCR beta chain turned up a few times. Its cognate antigen is unknown. Treatment here: roughly 11-day PBMC culture with coronavirus spike peptide pools or control peptides (ViraFEST assay). Cell culture was performed with about 2 million PBMCs per well in the presence of 8 to 10 IU/ml IL-2 and around 9.7 ug/ml peptide pools. This entry is derived from a study of vaccination and CD4 T cells after COVID-19. Background on the study: The stimulus for the cells was overlapping spike peptides derived from SARS-CoV-2, HCoV-NL63, HCoV-OC43 and HCoV-229E. Study conclusions and caveats: Median reactive clonotypes, those recognizing SARS-CoV-2, rose from 21 to 38, not significantly. Investigators enrolled relatively few convalescent patients and included no early post-infection timepoints.

Sequence data for DNA of cultured CD4+ T cells were generated by the Oncomine TCR Beta short-read assay. TCRdb re-called the PCR reads through MiXCR, storing one row per CDR3 protein. The sample consists of some 14,000 distinct CDR3 sequences, roughly 46% of them appearing once. Trimming took off 5 bases at V and 4 bases at J, with 14 bases between the two ends. The CDR3 spans 15 residues. The sample was CD4+ T cells from blood, cultured in vitro, taken after SARS-CoV-2 vaccination. The TCR was taken from a human donor who had recovered from COVID-19. The chain joins TRBV12-3 or TRBV12-4 to TRBJ2-2; no clear D gene. CDR3 sequence: CASSPRSTGTGELFF. For the CDR3, the DNA is TGTGCCAGCAGTCCTCGGAGCACGGGCACCGGGGAGCTGTTTTTT.